This T cell receptor (beta chain) was obtained from a study of shared clonotypes between healthy human individuals. Some clones are missing from TCRdb's copy, which holds only in-frame ones; the method was immunoSEQ multiplex PCR. The table shows about 2.4 million clones, with 80% to 95% occurring only once. Looked up from germline, CDR1 is SGHRS and CDR2 is YFSETQ. The CDR3 loop spans 12 amino acids. The V and J ends lost 1 base and 2 bases respectively, with 3 bases between them. Remarks on this clone: At the DNA level, this CDR3 is encoded by other sequences in the same sample as well.

The authors divided CD4+ cells into CD45RA+ naive and CD45RA-negative memory subsets. The sequence came from a man aged 18-30 years in good health. Some clones in this sample may be carry-over from other donors' samples. The chain joins TRBV5-1 to TRBJ2-5; unclear D gene. The source material was naive CD4+ T cells from PBMCs. Subset meaning: CD45RA+ positively selected. CDR3 in DNA: TGCGCCAGCAGCTTGCAGCAAGAGACCCAGTACTTC. Residues: CASSLQQETQYF.